Given below is one T cell receptor beta chain in context. Antigen specificity is unknown. The source of the sample is a study of cytomegalovirus exposure and HLA in healthy donors. Findings of the study overall: A missense DCLRE1C variant was associated with V- and J-gene trimming of TCR beta chains in a later analysis, and an independent cohort replicated the association. By a later analysis, the bulk of CMV-associated TCR beta chains appeared HLA-restricted. In an earlier analysis, productive rearrangement rates for most beta V segments clustered near 87% or 30%. At a 0.05 false discovery rate, a later analysis found 16,951 TCR beta sequences to be associated with HLA alleles.

V gave up 4 bases and J gave up 1 base, with 20 bases separating them. Germline CDR1 KGHSH, CDR2 LQKENI. The CDR3 covers 17 residues. 13 Jbeta primers and 60 Vbeta primers were used for the PCR. The data were produced by immunoSEQ multiplex PCR, yet TCRdb's version contains in-frame clones alone and is incomplete. In all, the sample yields about 46,000 clones. The receptor was derived from a woman aged 40 to 50 in good health and CMV-seronegative. V is TRBV18 and J is TRBJ2-7, with a weak D call TRBD2 (5 bases). Material for sequencing was PBMCs. The CDR3 loop reads CASSLQRGGFESYEQYF. CDR3 sequence (DNA): TGTGCCAGCTCACTCCAACGGGGTGGGTTTGAGTCCTACGAGCAGTACTTC.